This is a list of T cell receptor beta chains from one sample in a study of cytomegalovirus exposure and HLA in healthy donors. The assay was immunoSEQ multiplex PCR, and TCRdb's table has in-frame clones only and misses some. The sample consists of roughly 140,000 clones, about four fifths of them appearing once. Input material: PBMCs. The origin of the receptors is a young man in good health and CMV-seronegative. CDR3s include the opening cysteine and the closing phenylalanine or tryptophan. Fields, in order: D gene, V gene, J gene, clone size, CDR3 protein, CDR3 DNA. A D gene is named only where the DNA matches it firmly. Clone size appears in some rows only: once, few, many, or a class for an expanded clone.

d_call: TRBD2; v_call: TRBV5-6; j_call: TRBJ2-7; clone_size: few; cdr3_aa: CASSRTSGIYEQYF; cdr3_nt: TGTGCCAGCAGCCGGACTAGCGGGATCTACGAGCAGTACTTC
d_call: TRBD1; v_call: TRBV2; j_call: TRBJ1-5; clone_size: .; cdr3_aa: CASSQQGAQVNQPQHF; cdr3_nt: TGTGCCAGCAGTCAACAGGGGGCGCAGGTCAATCAGCCCCAGCATTTT
d_call: TRBD2; v_call: TRBV9; j_call: TRBJ2-3; clone_size: .; cdr3_aa: CASSRGLAGERVTDTQYF; cdr3_nt: TGTGCCAGCAGCCGGGGACTAGCGGGAGAGCGGGTCACAGATACGCAGTATTTT
d_call: TRBD1; v_call: TRBV6-1; j_call: TRBJ2-7; clone_size: .; cdr3_aa: CASRGQVHNYEQYF; cdr3_nt: TGTGCCAGCAGAGGACAGGTTCATAACTACGAGCAGTACTTC
d_call: TRBD1; v_call: TRBV2; j_call: TRBJ1-4; clone_size: .; cdr3_aa: CASSEGGQLREKLFF; cdr3_nt: TGTGCCAGCAGTGAGGGGGGACAGCTTAGGGAAAAACTGTTTTTT
d_call: TRBD2; v_call: TRBV4-1; j_call: TRBJ2-1; clone_size: .; cdr3_aa: CASSPERTSSYNEQFF; cdr3_nt: TGCGCCAGCAGTCCTGAGAGGACTAGCAGTTACAATGAGCAGTTCTTC
d_call: .; v_call: TRBV6-1; j_call: TRBJ2-2; clone_size: .; cdr3_aa: CASSTNRASGELFF; cdr3_nt: TGTGCCAGCAGTACTAACAGGGCTTCCGGGGAGCTGTTTTTT
d_call: TRBD1; v_call: TRBV7-9; j_call: TRBJ1-1; clone_size: .; cdr3_aa: CASSSTTGGWDTEAFF; cdr3_nt: TGTGCCAGCAGCTCCACTACAGGGGGCTGGGACACTGAAGCTTTCTTT
d_call: .; v_call: TRBV5-1; j_call: TRBJ2-7; clone_size: few; cdr3_aa: CASSLEAGLHEQYF; cdr3_nt: TGCGCCAGCAGCTTGGAGGCAGGGCTACACGAGCAGTACTTC
d_call: .; v_call: TRBV28; j_call: TRBJ1-4; clone_size: .; cdr3_aa: CASMRADNEKLFF; cdr3_nt: TGTGCCAGCATGAGGGCCGATAATGAAAAACTGTTTTTT
d_call: TRBD2; v_call: TRBV2; j_call: TRBJ2-3; clone_size: .; cdr3_aa: CACSGGSVTDTQYF; cdr3_nt: TGTGCCTGTAGTGGCGGGAGTGTAACAGATACGCAGTATTTT
d_call: TRBD2; v_call: TRBV11-2; j_call: TRBJ2-2; clone_size: once; cdr3_aa: CASSRSGGAGELFF; cdr3_nt: TGTGCCAGCAGCCGTAGCGGGGGGGCCGGGGAGCTGTTTTTT
d_call: TRBD1; v_call: TRBV5-6; j_call: TRBJ2-7; clone_size: few; cdr3_aa: CASSGGTGGYEQYF; cdr3_nt: TGTGCCAGCAGCGGCGGGACAGGGGGCTACGAGCAGTACTTC
d_call: .; v_call: TRBV19; j_call: TRBJ1-5; clone_size: .; cdr3_aa: CASSMRDFWRSNQPQHF; cdr3_nt: TGTGCCAGTAGTATGCGGGACTTCTGGCGGAGCAATCAGCCCCAGCATTTT
d_call: TRBD2; v_call: TRBV7-9; j_call: TRBJ2-2; clone_size: .; cdr3_aa: CASSLVAGETGELFF; cdr3_nt: TGTGCCAGCAGCTTAGTAGCGGGAGAGACCGGGGAGCTGTTTTTT
d_call: TRBD1; v_call: TRBV6-5; j_call: TRBJ2-2; clone_size: .; cdr3_aa: CASRYRGANTGELFF; cdr3_nt: TGTGCCAGCAGATACAGGGGCGCGAACACCGGGGAGCTGTTTTTT